This TCR beta chain came from a study of CD8 T cells in Susac syndrome. RNA, at about 0.45 to 1 ug, was reverse transcribed with random hexamers. It was immunoSEQ multiplex PCR that amplified TCR beta CDR3 across 54 Vbeta and 13 Jbeta. TCRdb reprocessed the immunoSEQ multiplex PCR reads via MiXCR and lists one record per CDR3 protein. The data hold about 80,000 distinct CDR3 sequences, with roughly 95% observed a single time. Patients with Susac syndrome met diagnostic criteria defined recently for definite or probable disease. Of note for this clonotype: Its antigen is unknown.

Study findings and constraints: The study conceded that its TCR sequencing and HLA analysis involved relatively few individuals.

Germline CDR1 and CDR2: SGHTA and FQGNSA. V lost 5 bases to trimming and J lost 1 base, with 12 bases between them. The CDR3 has 15 residues. The receptor comes from a human donor with Susac syndrome. The J gene is TRBJ1-5, the V gene TRBV7-2, with D possibly TRBD1 on 6 matching bases. Sequencing was carried out using CD8+ T cells from PBMCs. CDR3 amino acids: CASSPNTGSNQPQHF. The CDR3 nucleotides read TGTGCCAGCAGCCCTAATACAGGGAGCAATCAGCCCCAGCATTTT.